These T cell receptor beta chains were read from a single sample in a study of early T cells in non-severe SARS-CoV-2 infection. TCRdb reprocessed the 5' RACE reads with MiXCR, giving one entry per CDR3 protein. The sample records more than 85,000 distinct CDR3 sequences, 16% being singletons. This material consisted of whole blood, taken at baseline. Source of these receptors: an adult who was a healthcare worker with PCR-confirmed SARS-CoV-2 infection or an uninfected control (not recorded which). Each CDR3 is given with its conserved first and last residue. D genes are given only for firm matches. Rows give clone size only sometimes, using once, few, many, or a class for an expanded clone.

>.|TRBJ2-7|TRBV7-9|.
CASSPLEGYF
TGTGCCAGCAGCCCGCTAGAGGGGTACTTC
>few|TRBJ2-7|TRBV28|.
CASGRPEQYF
TGTGCCTCCGGGCGTCCCGAGCAGTACTTC
>.|TRBJ2-4|TRBV12-3/TRBV12-4|.
CASSYRLIAKNIQYF
TGTGCCAGCAGTTACCGGCTGATAGCCAAAAACATTCAGTACTTC
>many|TRBJ2-7|TRBV20-1|TRBD2
CSASDSGSKYYEQYF
TGCAGTGCTAGTGATAGCGGGAGTAAGTACTACGAGCAGTACTTC
>.|TRBJ2-2|TRBV7-9|.
CASSFGTVYTGELFF
TGTGCCAGCAGCTTCGGGACTGTCTACACCGGGGAGCTGTTTTTT
>many|TRBJ2-3|TRBV20-1|.
CSYLPGAKGTDTQYF
TGCAGCTACCTTCCAGGGGCGAAGGGCACAGATACGCAGTATTTT
>.|TRBJ2-7|TRBV20-1|.
CSATGIYEQYF
TGCAGTGCTACCGGGATTTACGAGCAGTACTTC
>.|TRBJ1-2|TRBV2|.
CASSDRPRNYGYTF
TGTGCCAGCAGTGACCGCCCGAGGAACTATGGCTACACCTTC
>few|TRBJ1-4|TRBV7-9|.
CASSNRRDEKLFF
TGTGCCAGCAGCAATCGACGGGATGAAAAACTGTTTTTT
>few|TRBJ1-3|TRBV12-3/TRBV12-4|.
CASRQDDYTIYF
TGTGCCAGCAGGCAAGACGACTACACCATATATTTT
>many|TRBJ2-7|TRBV7-2|TRBD2
CASSSTSGMSYEQYF
TGTGCCAGCAGCTCGACTAGCGGGATGAGTTACGAGCAGTACTTC
>.|TRBJ2-1|TRBV3-1|TRBD2
CASSRIQGLNYNEQFF
TGTGCCAGCAGCAGGATTCAGGGACTAAACTACAATGAGCAGTTCTTC
>many|TRBJ2-1|TRBV7-3|.
CASSPLAASYNEQFF
TGTGCCAGCAGCCCCTTAGCGGCCTCCTACAATGAGCAGTTCTTC
>few|TRBJ1-5|TRBV21-1|.
CASRTGGEVQPQHF
TGTGCCAGCAGGACGGGCGGGGAGGTCCAGCCCCAGCATTTT
>.|TRBJ1-5|TRBV4-2|TRBD1
CASSPSPTGYQPQHF
TGTGCCAGCAGCCCTTCGCCGACAGGGTATCAGCCCCAGCATTTT
>few|TRBJ1-1|TRBV5-6|TRBD1
CASSLWDRETEAFF
TGTGCCAGCAGCTTGTGGGACAGGGAGACTGAAGCTTTCTTT
>.|TRBJ2-1|TRBV11-2|.
CASSPGLYNEQFF
TGTGCCAGCAGCCCTGGACTCTACAATGAGCAGTTCTTC
>few|TRBJ2-1|TRBV9|.
CASSVNRQTHSYNEQFF
TGTGCCAGCAGCGTAAACCGACAGACCCACTCCTACAATGAGCAGTTCTTC
>few|TRBJ2-7|TRBV3-2|.
CASSQDSPGDEQYF
TGTGCCAGCAGCCAAGATTCCCCGGGAGACGAGCAGTACTTC
>.|TRBJ2-5|TRBV13|.
CASTQMGQETQYF
TGTGCCAGCACCCAAATGGGGCAAGAGACCCAGTACTTC
>many|TRBJ1-5|TRBV12-3/TRBV12-4|.
CASRRVPQPQHF
TGTGCCAGCAGGAGAGTCCCTCAGCCCCAGCATTTT
>.|TRBJ1-6|TRBV14|TRBD1
CASSPSPGQSLALHF
TGTGCCAGCAGCCCCTCTCCGGGACAGAGTCTTGCCCTCCACTTT
>.|TRBJ2-1|TRBV5-5|.
CASNQEAGYNEQFF
TGTGCCAGCAATCAGGAGGCCGGCTACAATGAGCAGTTCTTC
>.|TRBJ2-1|TRBV12-3/TRBV12-4|.
CASSEGNEQFF
TGTGCCAGCAGTGAGGGGAATGAGCAGTTCTTC
>many|TRBJ2-7|TRBV4-1|TRBD2
CASSQPKRGGYEQYF
TGCGCCAGCAGCCAACCGAAACGCGGGGGGTACGAGCAGTACTTC
>many|TRBJ2-2|TRBV5-4|TRBD2
CASSLLTSGRDSTGELFF
TGTGCCAGCAGCTTGCTGACTAGCGGGAGGGATAGTACCGGGGAGCTGTTTTTT
>.|TRBJ2-7|TRBV10-3|.
CAISAGSVYEQYF
TGTGCCATCAGCGCGGGGTCAGTCTACGAGCAGTACTTC
>few|TRBJ1-4|TRBV7-9|.
CASSLMGTELFF
TGTGCCAGCAGCTTAATGGGTACCGAACTGTTTTTT
>few|TRBJ2-5|TRBV2|.
CATTFTSLETQYF
TGTGCCACCACCTTTACATCTCTCGAGACCCAGTACTTC
>many|TRBJ2-3|TRBV6-4|TRBD1
CASSSGTGGTDTQYF
TGTGCCAGCAGCTCCGGGACAGGGGGCACAGATACGCAGTATTTT
>few|TRBJ2-7|TRBV20-1|.
CSARDLRSGQYF
TGCAGTGCTAGAGATCTCCGAAGCGGGCAGTACTTC
>few|TRBJ2-3|TRBV9|TRBD2
CASSGWLADTDTQYF
TGTGCCAGCAGCGGTTGGCTAGCGGACACAGATACGCAGTATTTT